This record concerns one TCR beta chain sequence. The antigen is unknown. This sample is drawn from a study of human CD4 T cells and Enterobacteriaceae. Study results and limitations: Ex vivo, broadly cross-reactive clonotypes appeared more expanded than specific ones.

Sorting took every CD4+ cell except CD45RA+CCR7+CD95- naive cells, reaching over 95% purity. V lost 6 bases and J lost 0, with 9 bases in between. Germline lookup yields CDR1 SNHLY and CDR2 FYNNEI. The CDR3 covers 15 residues. The assay was immunoSEQ multiplex PCR, and TCRdb's table has in-frame clones only and misses some. The table records fewer than 35,000 clones, approximately 78% of them present only once. The chain is built from TRBV2 and TRBJ2-6; D perhaps matches TRBD1 (5 bases). Input material: memory CD4+ T cells from blood. The sequence was collected from a human donor in good health. CDR3 residues: CASRDSISGANVLTF. CDR3 bases: TGTGCCAGCAGAGACAGTATCTCTGGGGCCAACGTCCTGACTTTC.